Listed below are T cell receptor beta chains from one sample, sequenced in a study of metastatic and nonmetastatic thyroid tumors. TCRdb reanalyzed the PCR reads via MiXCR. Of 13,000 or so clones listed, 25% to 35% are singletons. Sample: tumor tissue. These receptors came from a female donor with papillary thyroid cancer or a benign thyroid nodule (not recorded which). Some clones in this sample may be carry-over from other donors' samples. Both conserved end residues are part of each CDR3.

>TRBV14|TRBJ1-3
CASSRGLKGSGNTIYF
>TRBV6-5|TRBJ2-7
CASSFHRCAYEQYF
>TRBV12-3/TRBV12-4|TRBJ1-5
CASSTAYSNQPKHF
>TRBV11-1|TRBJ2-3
CASSLSYRPLGTDTQYF
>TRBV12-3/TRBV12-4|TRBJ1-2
CASTLGVYGYTF
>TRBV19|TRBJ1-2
CASSGLVGREYYYGYTF
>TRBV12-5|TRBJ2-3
CASGLGQYWADTQYF
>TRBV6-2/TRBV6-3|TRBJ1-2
CASSYARLLYTF
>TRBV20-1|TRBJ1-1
CSATGTANTEAFF
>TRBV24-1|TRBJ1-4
CATSEKREEDEKLFF
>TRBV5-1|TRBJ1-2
CASSRDRDGYTF
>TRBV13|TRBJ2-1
CASGLRVYNEQFF